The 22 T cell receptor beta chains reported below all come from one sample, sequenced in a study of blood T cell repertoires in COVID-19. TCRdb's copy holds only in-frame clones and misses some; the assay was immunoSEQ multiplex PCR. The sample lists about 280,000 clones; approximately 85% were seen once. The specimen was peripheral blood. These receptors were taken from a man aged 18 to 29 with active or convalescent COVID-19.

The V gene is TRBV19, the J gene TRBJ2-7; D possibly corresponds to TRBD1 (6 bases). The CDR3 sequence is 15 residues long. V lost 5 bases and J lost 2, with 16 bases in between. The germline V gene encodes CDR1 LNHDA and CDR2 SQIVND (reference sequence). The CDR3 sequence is CASSRTASPTYEQYF. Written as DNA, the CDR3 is TGTGCCAGTAGTCGGACAGCAAGTCCCACCTACGAGCAGTACTTC.

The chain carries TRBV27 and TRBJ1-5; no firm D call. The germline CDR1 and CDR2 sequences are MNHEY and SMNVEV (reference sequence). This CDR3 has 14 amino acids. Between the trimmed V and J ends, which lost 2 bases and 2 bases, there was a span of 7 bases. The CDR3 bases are TGTGCCAGCAGTTTAATATTAGGCAATCAGCCCCAGCATTTT. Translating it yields CASSLILGNQPQHF.

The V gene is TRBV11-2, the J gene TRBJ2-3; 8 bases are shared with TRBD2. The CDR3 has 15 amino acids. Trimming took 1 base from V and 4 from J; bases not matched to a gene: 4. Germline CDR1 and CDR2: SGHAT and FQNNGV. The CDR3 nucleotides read TGTGCCAGCAGCTTAGCGGGGGGGATTCCAGATACGCAGTATTTT. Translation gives CASSLAGGIPDTQYF. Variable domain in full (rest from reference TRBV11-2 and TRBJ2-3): EAGVAQSPRYKIIEKRQSVAFWCNPISGHATLYWYQQILGQGPKLLIQFQNNGVVDDSQLPKDRFSAERLKGVDSTLKIQPAKLEDSAVYLCASSLAGGIPDTQYFGPGTRLTVL.

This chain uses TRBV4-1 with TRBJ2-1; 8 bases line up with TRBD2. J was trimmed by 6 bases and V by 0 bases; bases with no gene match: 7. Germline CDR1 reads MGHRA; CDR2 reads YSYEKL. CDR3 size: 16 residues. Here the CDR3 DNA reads TGCGCCAGCAGCCAAGATCCGGGGGGGCATGCCAATGAGCAGTTCTTC. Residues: CASSQDPGGHANEQFF.

The CDR3 loop is CASRVAAGNTIYF. The CDR3 DNA sequence: TGTGCCAGCAGGGTGGCCGCTGGAAACACCATATATTTT. The chain links TRBV7-2 to TRBJ1-3; no clear D. The germline V gene has CDR1 SGHTA and CDR2 FQGNSA. Trimming shortened V by 6 bases and J by 2 bases, and 8 bases separated the two germline ends. The CDR3 is 13 amino acids.

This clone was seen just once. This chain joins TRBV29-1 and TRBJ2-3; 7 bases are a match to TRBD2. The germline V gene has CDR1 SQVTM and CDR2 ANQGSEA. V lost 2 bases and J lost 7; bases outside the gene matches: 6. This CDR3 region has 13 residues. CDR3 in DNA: TGCAGCGTTGAACACGTGGGGGGGAATACGCAGTATTTT. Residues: CSVEHVGGNTQYF.

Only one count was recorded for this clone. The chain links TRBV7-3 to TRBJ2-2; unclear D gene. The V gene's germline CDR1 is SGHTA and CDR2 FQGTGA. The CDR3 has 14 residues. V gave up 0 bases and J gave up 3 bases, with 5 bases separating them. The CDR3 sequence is CASSLTADTGELFF. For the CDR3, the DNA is TGTGCCAGCAGCTTAACGGCAGACACCGGGGAGCTGTTTTTT.

The CDR3 protein is CAISGTGLTNTEAFF. CDR3 bases: TGTGCCATCAGCGGGACAGGGCTTACGAACACTGAAGCTTTCTTT. The gene calls are TRBV10-3 and TRBJ1-1; 9 nucleotides agree with TRBD1. V lost 6 bases and J lost 1; bases outside the gene matches: 6. Per the germline V gene, CDR1 is ENHRY and CDR2 is SYGVKD. This CDR3 is built from 15 residues.

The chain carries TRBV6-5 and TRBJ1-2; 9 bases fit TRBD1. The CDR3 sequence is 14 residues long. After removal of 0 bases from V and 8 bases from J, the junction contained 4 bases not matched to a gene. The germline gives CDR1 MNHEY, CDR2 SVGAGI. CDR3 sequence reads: CASSYSPTGGGYTF. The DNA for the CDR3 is TGTGCCAGCAGTTACTCGCCTACAGGGGGCGGCTACACCTTC.

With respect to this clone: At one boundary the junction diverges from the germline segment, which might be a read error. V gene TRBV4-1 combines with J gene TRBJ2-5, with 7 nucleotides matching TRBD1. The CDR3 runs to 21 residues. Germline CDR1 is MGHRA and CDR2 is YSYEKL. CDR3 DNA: TGCGCCAGCGGCTTCTTCGACAGGGCTAAAAGTGTGACCGAGACCCAAGGGACCCAGTACTTC. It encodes CASGFFDRAKSVTETQGTQYF.

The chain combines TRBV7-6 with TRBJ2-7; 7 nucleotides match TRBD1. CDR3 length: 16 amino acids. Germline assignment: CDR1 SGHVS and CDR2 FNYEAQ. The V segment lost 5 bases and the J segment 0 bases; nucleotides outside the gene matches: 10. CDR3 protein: CASSIGQAGGSYEQYF. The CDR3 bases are TGTGCCAGCAGCATCGGACAGGCTGGGGGCTCCTACGAGCAGTACTTC.

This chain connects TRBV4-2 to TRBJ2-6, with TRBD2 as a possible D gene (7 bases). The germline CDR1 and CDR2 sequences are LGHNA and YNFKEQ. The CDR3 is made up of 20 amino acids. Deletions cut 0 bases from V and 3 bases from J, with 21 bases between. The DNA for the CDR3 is TGTGCCAGCAGCCAAGAGGGGAACGGGGGGCGTCTATATGGGGCCAACGTCCTGACTTTC. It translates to CASSQEGNGGRLYGANVLTF.

The CDR3 sequence: CASSERRQPEAFF. CDR3 nucleotide sequence: TGTGCCAGCAGTGAAAGGAGACAGCCTGAAGCTTTCTTT. The chain uses TRBV2 and TRBJ1-1; D is perhaps TRBD1 (5 bases). In germline, CDR1 is SNHLY, CDR2 FYNNEI. Trimming pared 2 bases from V and 6 bases from J, leaving 10 bases between. This CDR3 region has 13 residues. Together with reference TRBV2 and TRBJ1-1, the CDR3 gives the full variable domain: EPEVTQTPSHQVTQMGQEVILRCVPISNHLYFYWYRQILGQKVEFLVSFYNNEISEKSEIFDDQFSVERPDGSNFTLKIRSTKLEDSAMYFCASSERRQPEAFFGQGTRLTVV.

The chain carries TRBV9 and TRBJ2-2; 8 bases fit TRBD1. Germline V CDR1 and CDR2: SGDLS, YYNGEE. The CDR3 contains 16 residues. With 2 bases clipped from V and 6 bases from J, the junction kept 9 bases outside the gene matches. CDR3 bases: TGTGCCAGCAGCGTGGACGGACAGGGAATTTCCGGGGAGCTGTTTTTT. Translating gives CASSVDGQGISGELFF.

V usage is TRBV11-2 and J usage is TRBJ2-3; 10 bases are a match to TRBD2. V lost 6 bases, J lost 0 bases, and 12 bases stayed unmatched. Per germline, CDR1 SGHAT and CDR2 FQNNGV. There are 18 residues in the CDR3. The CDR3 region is CASRSVKRGGPSTDTQYF. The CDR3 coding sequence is TGTGCCAGCAGGTCCGTGAAGCGGGGGGGCCCGAGCACAGATACGCAGTATTTT.

The DNA of the CDR3 is TGTGCCAGCAGCCTATATAATGAAAAACTGTTTTTT. The encoded protein is CASSLYNEKLFF. The V and J genes are TRBV11-2 and TRBJ1-4; D not certain. The CDR3 length is 12 residues. V lost 5 bases, J lost 4 bases, and 5 bases lay in between. The germline gives CDR1 SGHAT, CDR2 FQNNGV.

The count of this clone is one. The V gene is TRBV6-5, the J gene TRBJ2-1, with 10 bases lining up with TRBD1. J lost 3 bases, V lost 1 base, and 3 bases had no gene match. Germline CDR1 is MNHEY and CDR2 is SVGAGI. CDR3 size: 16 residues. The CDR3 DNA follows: TGTGCCAGCAGTTACTGGCGGGACAGGGGCTACAATGAGCAGTTCTTC. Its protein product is CASSYWRDRGYNEQFF.

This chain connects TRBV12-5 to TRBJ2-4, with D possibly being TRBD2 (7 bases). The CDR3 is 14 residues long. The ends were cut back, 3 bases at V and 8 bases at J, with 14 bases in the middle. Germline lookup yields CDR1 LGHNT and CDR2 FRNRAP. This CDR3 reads CASGFGGEGDIQYF. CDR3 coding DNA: TGTGCTAGTGGTTTCGGTGGGGAGGGGGACATTCAGTACTTC.

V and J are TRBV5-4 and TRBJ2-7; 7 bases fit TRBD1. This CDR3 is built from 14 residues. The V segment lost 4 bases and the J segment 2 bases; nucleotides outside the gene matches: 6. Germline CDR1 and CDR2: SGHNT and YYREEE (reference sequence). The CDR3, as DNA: TGTGCCAGCAGCCCGGGGACAGCTACCTACGAGCAGTACTTC. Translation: CASSPGTATYEQYF.

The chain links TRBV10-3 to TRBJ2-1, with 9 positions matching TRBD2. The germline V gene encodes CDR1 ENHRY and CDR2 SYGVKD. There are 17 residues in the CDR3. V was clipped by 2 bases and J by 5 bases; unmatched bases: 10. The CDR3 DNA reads TGTGCCATCAGTGAGAGGGTTATGCGGGGGGGCCACAATGAGCAGTTCTTC. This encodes CAISERVMRGGHNEQFF.

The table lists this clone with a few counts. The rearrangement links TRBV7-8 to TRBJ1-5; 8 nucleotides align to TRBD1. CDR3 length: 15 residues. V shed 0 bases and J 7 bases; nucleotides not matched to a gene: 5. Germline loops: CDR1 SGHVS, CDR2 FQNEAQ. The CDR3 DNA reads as TGTGCCAGCAGCTTAGCGAGACAGGGGAACCAGCCCCAGCATTTT. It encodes CASSLARQGNQPQHF. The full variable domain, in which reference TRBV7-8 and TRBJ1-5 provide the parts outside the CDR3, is GAGVSQSPRYKVAKRGQDVALRCDPISGHVSLFWYQQALGQGPEFLTYFQNEAQLDKSGLPSDRFFAERPEGSVSTLKIQRTQQEDSAVYLCASSLARQGNQPQHFGDGTRLSIL.

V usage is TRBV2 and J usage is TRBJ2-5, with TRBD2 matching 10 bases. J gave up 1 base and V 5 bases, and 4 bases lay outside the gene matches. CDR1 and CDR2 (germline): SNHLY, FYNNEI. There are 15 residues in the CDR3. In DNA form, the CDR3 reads TGTGCCAGCAGTAAAATAGCGGGGGGCCAAGAGACCCAGTACTTC. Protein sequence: CASSKIAGGQETQYF.